This T cell receptor (beta chain) derives from a study of cytomegalovirus exposure and HLA in healthy donors. Study-level points and caveats: In a later analysis, V- and J-gene trimming of beta chains associated with a DCLRE1C missense variant, replicated independently.

The CDR3 is 13 residues long. CDR1 is WSHSY, CDR2 SAAADI, per germline. Unmatched junction bases numbered 7, after V lost 9 bases and J lost 8 bases. The PCR was carried out with 60 Vbeta primers and 13 Jbeta primers. Clones were read by immunoSEQ multiplex PCR, and TCRdb kept only the in-frame ones, dropping some. Among under 200,000 clones, nearly 80% were seen once, and the ten largest hold approximately 3%. With respect to this clone: Its cognate antigen is unknown.

The chain has TRBV10-2 and TRBJ1-6; 7 positions agree with TRBD1. This sequence was found in a woman aged 40 to 50 in good health and CMV-seronegative. Source material: PBMCs. The DNA of the CDR3 is TGCGCCAGTTCCGGGACAGTTTATTCACCCCTCCACTTT. Translating it yields CASSGTVYSPLHF.